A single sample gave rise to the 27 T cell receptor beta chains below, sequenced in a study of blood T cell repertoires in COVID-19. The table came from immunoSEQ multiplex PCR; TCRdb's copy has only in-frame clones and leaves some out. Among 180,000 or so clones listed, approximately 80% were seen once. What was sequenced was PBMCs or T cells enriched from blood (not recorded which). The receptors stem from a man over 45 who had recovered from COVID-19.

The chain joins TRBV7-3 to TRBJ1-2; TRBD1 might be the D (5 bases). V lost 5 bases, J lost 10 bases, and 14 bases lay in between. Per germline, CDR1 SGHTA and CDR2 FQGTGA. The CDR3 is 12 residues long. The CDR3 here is CASSPGGVDYTF. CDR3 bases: TGTGCCAGCAGCCCCGGGGGGGTAGACTACACCTTC. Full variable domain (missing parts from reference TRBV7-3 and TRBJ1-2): GAGVSQTPSNKVTEKGKYVELRCDPISGHTALYWYRQSLGQGPEFLIYFQGTGAADDSGLPNDRFFAVRPEGSVSTLKIQRTERGDSAVYLCASSPGGVDYTFGSGTRLTVV.

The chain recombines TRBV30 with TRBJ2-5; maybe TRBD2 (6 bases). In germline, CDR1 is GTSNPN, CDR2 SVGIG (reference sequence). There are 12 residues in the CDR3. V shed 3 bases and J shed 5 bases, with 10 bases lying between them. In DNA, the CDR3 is TGTGCCTGGAGCCGGGACTTGGAGACCCAGTACTTC. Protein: CAWSRDLETQYF. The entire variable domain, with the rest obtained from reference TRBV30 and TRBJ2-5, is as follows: SQTIHQWPATLVQPVGSPLSLECTVEGTSNPNLYWYRQAAGRGLQLLFYSVGIGQISSEVPQNLSASRPQDRQFILSSKKLLLSDSGFYLCAWSRDLETQYFGPGTRLLVL.

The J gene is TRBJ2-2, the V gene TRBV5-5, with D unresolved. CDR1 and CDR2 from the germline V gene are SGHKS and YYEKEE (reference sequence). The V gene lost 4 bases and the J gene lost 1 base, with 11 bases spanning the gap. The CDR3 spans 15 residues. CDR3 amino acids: CASSPRDRNTGELFF. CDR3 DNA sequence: TGTGCCAGCAGCCCGAGAGATAGGAACACCGGGGAGCTGTTTTTT.

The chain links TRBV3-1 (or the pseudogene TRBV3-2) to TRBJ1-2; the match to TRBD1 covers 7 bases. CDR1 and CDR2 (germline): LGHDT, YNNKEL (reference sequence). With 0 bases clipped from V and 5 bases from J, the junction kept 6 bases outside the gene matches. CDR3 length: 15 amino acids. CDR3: CASSQETGNRYGYTF. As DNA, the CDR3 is TGTGCCAGCAGCCAAGAGACAGGGAATCGGTATGGCTACACCTTC.

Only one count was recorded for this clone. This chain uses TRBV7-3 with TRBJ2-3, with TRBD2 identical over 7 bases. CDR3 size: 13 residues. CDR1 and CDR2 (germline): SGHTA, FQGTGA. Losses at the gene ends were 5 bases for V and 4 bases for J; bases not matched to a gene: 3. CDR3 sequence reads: CASSREVADTQYF. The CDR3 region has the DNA TGTGCCAGCAGCCGGGAGGTGGCAGATACGCAGTATTTT.

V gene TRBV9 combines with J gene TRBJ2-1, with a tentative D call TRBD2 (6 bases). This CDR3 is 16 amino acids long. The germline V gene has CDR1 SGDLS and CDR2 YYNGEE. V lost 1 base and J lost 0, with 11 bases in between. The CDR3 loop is CASSVLGGSSYNEQFF. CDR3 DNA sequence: TGTGCCAGCAGCGTACTCGGGGGTAGCTCCTACAATGAGCAGTTCTTC.

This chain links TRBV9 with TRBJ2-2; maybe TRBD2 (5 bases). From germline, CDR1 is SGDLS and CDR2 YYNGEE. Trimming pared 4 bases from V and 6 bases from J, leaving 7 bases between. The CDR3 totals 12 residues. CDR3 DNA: TGTGCCAGCAGCTCCGGGGCCGGGGAGCTGTTTTTT. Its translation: CASSSGAGELFF.

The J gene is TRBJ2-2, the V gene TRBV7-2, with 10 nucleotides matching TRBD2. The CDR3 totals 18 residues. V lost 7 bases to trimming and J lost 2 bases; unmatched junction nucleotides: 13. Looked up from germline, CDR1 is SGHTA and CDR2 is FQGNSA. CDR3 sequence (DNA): TGTGCCAGCAACCGTCCCGGGACTAGCGACTATAACACCGGGGAGCTGTTTTTT. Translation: CASNRPGTSDYNTGELFF.

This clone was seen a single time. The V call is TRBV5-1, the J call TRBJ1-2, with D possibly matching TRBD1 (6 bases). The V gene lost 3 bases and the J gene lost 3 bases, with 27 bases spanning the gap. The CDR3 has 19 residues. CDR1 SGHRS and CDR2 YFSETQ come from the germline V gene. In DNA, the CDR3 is TGCGCCAGCAGCTCGATTTCTCCGGACACACGAAGGGGGTACTATGGCTACACCTTC. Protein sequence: CASSSISPDTRRGYYGYTF.

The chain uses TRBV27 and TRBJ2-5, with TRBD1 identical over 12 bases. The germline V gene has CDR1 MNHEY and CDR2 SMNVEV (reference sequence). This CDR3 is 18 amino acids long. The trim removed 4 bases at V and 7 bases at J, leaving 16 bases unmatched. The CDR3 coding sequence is TGTGCCAGCAGTTCTACCGGGACAGGGGGCGGGCTAAGAGTGACCCAGTACTTC. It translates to CASSSTGTGGGLRVTQYF.

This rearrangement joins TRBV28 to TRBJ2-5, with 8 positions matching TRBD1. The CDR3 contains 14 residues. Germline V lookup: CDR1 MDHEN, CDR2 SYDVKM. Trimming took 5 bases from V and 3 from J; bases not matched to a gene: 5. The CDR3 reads CASSLHRGEETQYF. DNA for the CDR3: TGTGCCAGCAGTCTCCACAGGGGGGAAGAGACCCAGTACTTC.

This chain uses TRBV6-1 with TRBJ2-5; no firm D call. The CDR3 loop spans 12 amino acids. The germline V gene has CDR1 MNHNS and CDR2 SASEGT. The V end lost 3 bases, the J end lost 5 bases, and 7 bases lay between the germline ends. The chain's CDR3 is CASSDVIETQYF. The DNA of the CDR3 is TGTGCCAGCAGTGATGTAATCGAGACCCAGTACTTC.

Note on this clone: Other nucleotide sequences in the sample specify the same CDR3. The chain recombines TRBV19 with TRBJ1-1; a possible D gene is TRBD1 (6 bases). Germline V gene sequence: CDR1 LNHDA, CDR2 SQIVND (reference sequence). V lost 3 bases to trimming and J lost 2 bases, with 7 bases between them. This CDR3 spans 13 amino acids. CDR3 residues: CASSMTGNTEAFF. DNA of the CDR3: TGTGCCAGTAGTATGACAGGCAACACTGAAGCTTTCTTT.

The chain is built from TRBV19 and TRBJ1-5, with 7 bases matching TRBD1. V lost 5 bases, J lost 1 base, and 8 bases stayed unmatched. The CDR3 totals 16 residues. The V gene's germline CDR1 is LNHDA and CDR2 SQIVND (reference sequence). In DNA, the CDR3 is TGTGCCAGTAGTCCAGGGGGGAGGATAAGCAATCAGCCCCAGCATTTT. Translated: CASSPGGRISNQPQHF.

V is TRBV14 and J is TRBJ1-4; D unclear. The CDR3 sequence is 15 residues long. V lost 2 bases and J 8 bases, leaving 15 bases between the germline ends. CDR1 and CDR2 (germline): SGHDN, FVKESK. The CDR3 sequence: CASSQNRGAGEKLFF. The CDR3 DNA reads TGTGCCAGCAGCCAAAATCGAGGTGCGGGAGAAAAACTGTTTTTT.

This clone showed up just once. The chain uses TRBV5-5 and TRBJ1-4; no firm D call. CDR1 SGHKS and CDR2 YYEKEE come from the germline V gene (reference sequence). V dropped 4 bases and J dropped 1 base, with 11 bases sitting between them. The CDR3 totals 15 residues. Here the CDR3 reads CASSQIAGTNEKLFF. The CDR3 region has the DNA TGTGCCAGCAGCCAGATCGCGGGAACTAATGAAAAACTGTTTTTT. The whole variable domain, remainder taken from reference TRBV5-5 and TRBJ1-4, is DAGVTQSPTHLIKTRGQQVTLRCSPISGHKSVSWYQQVLGQGPQFIFQYYEKEERGRGNFPDRFSARQFPNYSSELNVNALLLGDSALYLCASSQIAGTNEKLFFGSGTQLSVL.

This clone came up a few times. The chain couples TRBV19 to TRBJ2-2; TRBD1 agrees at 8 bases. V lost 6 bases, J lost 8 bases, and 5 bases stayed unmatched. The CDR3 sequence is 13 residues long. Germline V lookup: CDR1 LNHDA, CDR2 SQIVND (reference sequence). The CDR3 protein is CASRQGAAGELFF. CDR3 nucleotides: TGTGCCAGTAGGCAGGGGGCGGCGGGGGAGCTGTTTTTT.

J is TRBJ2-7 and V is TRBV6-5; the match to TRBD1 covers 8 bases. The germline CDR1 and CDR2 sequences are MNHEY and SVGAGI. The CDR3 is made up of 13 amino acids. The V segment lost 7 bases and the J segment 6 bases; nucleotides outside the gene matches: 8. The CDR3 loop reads CASTHQTGAEQYF. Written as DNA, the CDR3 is TGTGCCAGCACCCATCAGACAGGGGCCGAGCAGTACTTC.

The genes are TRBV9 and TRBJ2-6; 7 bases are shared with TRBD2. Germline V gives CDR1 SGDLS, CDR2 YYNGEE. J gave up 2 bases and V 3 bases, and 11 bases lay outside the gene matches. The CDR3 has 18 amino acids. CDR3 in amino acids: CASSAGDLGTTGANVLTF. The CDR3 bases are TGTGCCAGCAGCGCCGGAGACCTAGGGACTACTGGGGCCAACGTCCTGACTTTC.

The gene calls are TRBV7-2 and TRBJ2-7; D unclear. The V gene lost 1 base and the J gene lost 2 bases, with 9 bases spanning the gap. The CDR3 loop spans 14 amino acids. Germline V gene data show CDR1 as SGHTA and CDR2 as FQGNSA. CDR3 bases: TGTGCCAGCAGCTTAGGGAGTTCGGCCTACGAGCAGTACTTC. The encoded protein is CASSLGSSAYEQYF.

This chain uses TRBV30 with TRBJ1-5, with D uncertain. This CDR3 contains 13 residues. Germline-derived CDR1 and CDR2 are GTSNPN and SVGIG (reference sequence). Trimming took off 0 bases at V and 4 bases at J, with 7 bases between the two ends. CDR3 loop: CAWSVQANQPQHF. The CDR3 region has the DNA TGTGCCTGGAGTGTTCAGGCTAATCAGCCCCAGCATTTT.

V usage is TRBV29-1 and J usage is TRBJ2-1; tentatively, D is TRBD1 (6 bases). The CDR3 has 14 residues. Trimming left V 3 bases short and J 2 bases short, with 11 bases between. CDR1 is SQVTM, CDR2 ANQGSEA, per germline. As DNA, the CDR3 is TGCAGCGTTGAGGACAGATCCACCTACAATGAGCAGTTCTTC. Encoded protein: CSVEDRSTYNEQFF.

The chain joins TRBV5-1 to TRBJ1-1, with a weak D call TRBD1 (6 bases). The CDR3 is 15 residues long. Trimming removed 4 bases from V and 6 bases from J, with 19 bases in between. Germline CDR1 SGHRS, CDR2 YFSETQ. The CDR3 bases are TGCGCCAGCAGCCCAGCGACAGGAGGCGTCTCTGAAGCTTTCTTT. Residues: CASSPATGGVSEAFF.

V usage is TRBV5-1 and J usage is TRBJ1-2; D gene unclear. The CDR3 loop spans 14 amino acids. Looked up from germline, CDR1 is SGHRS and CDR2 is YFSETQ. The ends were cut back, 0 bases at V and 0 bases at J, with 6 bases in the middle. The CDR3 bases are TGCGCCAGCAGCTTGGATACAGCTAACTATGGCTACACCTTC. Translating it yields CASSLDTANYGYTF.

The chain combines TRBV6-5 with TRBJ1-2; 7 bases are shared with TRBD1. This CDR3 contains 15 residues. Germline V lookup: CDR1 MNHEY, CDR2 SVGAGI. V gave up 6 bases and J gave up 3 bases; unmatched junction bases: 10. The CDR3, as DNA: TGTGCCAGCAGGCGGACAACAGGGGCGGACTATGGCTACACCTTC. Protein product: CASRRTTGADYGYTF.

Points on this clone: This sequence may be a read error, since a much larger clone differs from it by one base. CDR3 protein: CSASALAKNIQYF. As DNA, the CDR3 is TGCAGTGCCAGTGCGTTGGCCAAAAACATTCAGTACTTC. The chain is built from TRBV20-1 and TRBJ2-4; D is uncertain. Per germline, CDR1 DFQATT and CDR2 SNEGSKA (reference sequence). V lost 6 bases to trimming and J lost 1 base, with 10 bases between them. The CDR3 consists of 13 residues.

The CDR3 loop is CASSLALAGGRTGELFF. CDR3 nucleotides: TGTGCCAGCAGTTTAGCGCTAGCGGGAGGTCGTACCGGGGAGCTGTTTTTT. V and J are TRBV28 and TRBJ2-2, with 11 bases that match TRBD2. CDR1 MDHEN and CDR2 SYDVKM come from the germline V gene. The CDR3 runs to 17 residues. Trimming took 2 bases from V and 5 from J; bases not matched to a gene: 7.